The 8 T cell receptor beta chains below come from one sample, sequenced in a study of cytotoxic CD8 clonotypes in ibrutinib-treated CLL (dated by TCRdb to about 2021). The time point label on this specimen signifies: 12 months on ibrutinib. The library came from the immunoSEQ multiplex PCR assay. TCRdb retrieved this table from immuneACCESS and kept in-frame rearrangements only. Not all clones are present; in checked studies, unresolved V genes account for under half, and no reason is known for the remainder. The sample records approximately 25,000 clones, approximately 71% of which are singletons. The top ten clonotypes cover over 35% of the sample. Sequenced material: PBMCs, taken after 12 months of ibrutinib treatment. Receptors originate from a human donor with chronic lymphocytic leukemia.

The rearrangement joins TRBV5-6 to TRBJ2-3, with 8 nucleotides matching TRBD2. The germline gives CDR1 SGHDT, CDR2 YYEEEE. The V and J ends lost 4 bases and 2 bases, in that order; junction bases with no gene match: 15. The length of the CDR3 is 18 residues. CDR3 in amino acids: CASSRTGGLQSSTDTQYF. Here the CDR3 DNA reads TGTGCCAGCAGCCGAACGGGAGGGCTCCAAAGTTCCACAGATACGCAGTATTTT.

CDR3 sequence (DNA): TGTGCCAGCTCACCTCTGACAGGGATGGGTACGGACATGAACACTGAAGCTTTCTTT. This translates into CASSPLTGMGTDMNTEAFF. The chain joins TRBV18 to TRBJ1-1; TRBD1 matches at 7 bases. This CDR3 is built from 19 residues. Germline lookup yields CDR1 KGHSH and CDR2 LQKENI. Unmatched junction bases numbered 16, after V lost 3 bases and J lost 0 bases.

This rearrangement joins TRBV23-1 to TRBJ2-7, with D possibly matching TRBD2 (5 bases). TRBV23-1 is assigned to the ORF class and has an uncertain function. The CDR3 runs 13 residues. V was shortened by 7 bases and J by 2 bases, with 12 bases between the two germline ends. The CDR3, as DNA: TGCGCCAGCATCCCGGGATTTACCTACGAGCAGTACTTC. Its protein product is CASIPGFTYEQYF.

The chain carries TRBV25-1 and TRBJ1-1; D ambiguous. The CDR3 has 13 amino acids. V lost 2 bases, J lost 1 base, and 5 bases lay in between. Germline CDR1 reads MGHDK; CDR2 reads SYGVNS. CDR3: CASSEGENTEAFF. CDR3 DNA: TGTGCCAGCAGTGAAGGGGAGAACACTGAAGCTTTCTTT. Filled out from reference TRBV25-1 and TRBJ1-1, the complete variable domain reads EADIYQTPRYLVIGTGKKITLECSQTMGHDKMYWYQQDPGMELHLIHYSYGVNSTEKGDLSSESTVSRIRTEHFPLTLESARPSHTSQYLCASSEGENTEAFFGQGTRLTVV.

The CDR3 region is CASSIGQGAYEQYF. The CDR3 region has the DNA TGTGCCAGCAGCATAGGACAGGGGGCTTACGAGCAGTACTTC. The chain combines TRBV11-2 with TRBJ2-7, with TRBD1 matching over 11 bases. Per germline, CDR1 SGHAT and CDR2 FQNNGV. J gave up 4 bases and V 5 bases, and 4 bases lay outside the gene matches. The CDR3 sequence is 14 residues long.

The chain has TRBV19 and TRBJ2-2; D not resolved. Trimming took 8 bases from V and 6 from J, leaving 16 bases between them. CDR1 LNHDA and CDR2 SQIVND come from the germline V gene (reference sequence). The CDR3 consists of 14 residues. The CDR3 here is CASGESRTAGELFF. The CDR3 region has the DNA TGTGCCAGTGGGGAATCGAGGACGGCCGGGGAGCTGTTTTTT.

A few counts support this clone. The CDR3 nucleotides read TGTGCCAGCTCAAGCGGGGCATCGACAGATACGCAGTATTTT. Protein: CASSSGASTDTQYF. The chain uses TRBV18 and TRBJ2-3; 7 positions agree with TRBD2. Germline-derived CDR1 and CDR2 are KGHSH and LQKENI. The length of the CDR3 is 14 residues. The ends lost 5 bases at V and 3 bases at J; junction bases unmatched: 5. The entire variable domain, with the rest obtained from reference TRBV18 and TRBJ2-3, is as follows: NAGVMQNPRHLVRRRGQEARLRCSPMKGHSHVYWYRQLPEEGLKFMVYLQKENIIDESGMPKERFSAEFPKEGPSILRIQQVVRGDSAAYFCASSSGASTDTQYFGPGTRLTVL.

This clone is categorized as medium-sized. The V call is TRBV7-9, the J call TRBJ2-2; 9 positions agree with TRBD1. This CDR3 spans 15 amino acids. Trimming took 6 bases from V and 7 from J; bases not matched to a gene: 9. Germline CDR1 reads SEHNR; CDR2 reads FQNEAQ (reference sequence). The CDR3 loop is CASRTTGGFDGELFF. The CDR3 DNA is TGTGCCAGCAGGACTACAGGGGGCTTTGACGGGGAGCTGTTTTTT.